Listed here are 22 T cell receptor beta chains from one sample, sequenced in a study of OX40 agonist ivuxolimab in advanced cancers. The table came from immunoSEQ multiplex PCR; TCRdb's copy has only in-frame clones and leaves some out. The table records some 18,000 clones, around 70% of them present only once. The sample here was CD4+ or CD8+ T cells sorted from blood, taken in a trial of the OX40 agonist ivuxolimab. The receptors stem from an adult with an advanced solid tumor such as melanoma, head and neck, liver or kidney cancer.

In this sample, this clone turned up a few times. This chain joins TRBV19 and TRBJ2-3; D unclear. CDR1 LNHDA and CDR2 SQIVND come from the germline V gene (reference sequence). The V end was cut by 6 bases, the J end by 3 bases, with 22 bases between. The CDR3 totals 17 residues. CDR3 in DNA: TGTGCCAGTAGCCCCTACGGGCCCCGATTGGAAACAGATACGCAGTATTTT. Amino acids: CASSPYGPRLETDTQYF.

The V gene is TRBV13, the J gene TRBJ2-1, with TRBD2 matching 11 bases. This CDR3 is 18 amino acids long. In germline, CDR1 is PRHDT, CDR2 FYEKMQ (reference sequence). V lost 0 bases and J lost 0; bases outside the gene matches: 4. The CDR3 sequence is CASSLGLAGESSYNEQFF. The CDR3 DNA sequence: TGTGCCAGCAGCTTAGGACTAGCGGGAGAGAGCTCCTACAATGAGCAGTTCTTC.

The CDR3 loop reads CASSYPGELFF. The DNA for the CDR3 is TGTGCCAGCAGTTACCCCGGGGAGCTGTTTTTT. The J gene is TRBJ2-2, the V gene TRBV6-5; D remains ambiguous. The CDR3 runs 11 residues. Per the germline V gene, CDR1 is MNHEY and CDR2 is SVGAGI. Trimming took 2 bases from V and 6 from J, leaving 1 base between them.

With respect to this clone: A read error may produce the germline difference seen at one junction end. Additional DNA sequences in this sample encode the identical CDR3. The chain has TRBV7-2 and TRBJ2-7, with D hard to call. Germline values: CDR1 SGHTA, CDR2 FQGNSA. The CDR3 contains 14 residues. CDR3 loop: CASSQDYREYEQYF. For the CDR3, the DNA is TGCGCCAGCAGCCAAGATTATAGAGAATACGAGCAGTACTTC.

V and J are TRBV28 and TRBJ2-1, with TRBD2 matching 10 bases. Germline V gene sequence: CDR1 MDHEN, CDR2 SYDVKM. The CDR3 has 13 residues. V lost 6 bases and J lost 4; bases outside the gene matches: 0. CDR3 coding DNA: TGTGCCAGCAGACTAGCGGGGTACAATGAGCAGTTCTTC. It encodes CASRLAGYNEQFF.

Worth noting for this clone: The same CDR3 arises from other DNA sequences in this sample as well. This chain links TRBV5-1 with TRBJ2-1; no clear D gene. This CDR3 has 13 amino acids. From germline, CDR1 is SGHRS and CDR2 YFSETQ. Trimming pared 0 bases from V and 5 bases from J, leaving 6 bases between. Here the CDR3 reads CASSLGANNEQFF. The CDR3 nucleotides are TGCGCCAGCAGCTTGGGGGCCAACAATGAGCAGTTCTTC.

The V call is TRBV9, the J call TRBJ2-3, with 11 bases lining up with TRBD2. Looked up from germline, CDR1 is SGDLS and CDR2 is YYNGEE. The CDR3 sequence is 16 residues long. V shed 0 bases and J 3 bases; nucleotides not matched to a gene: 3. The chain's CDR3 is CASSVGLAGGTDTQYF. CDR3 nucleotides: TGTGCCAGCAGCGTAGGGCTAGCGGGAGGTACAGATACGCAGTATTTT.

This chain uses TRBV28 with TRBJ2-7; maybe TRBD2 (5 bases). V was trimmed by 6 bases and J by 0 bases, leaving 18 bases between them. Looked up from germline, CDR1 is MDHEN and CDR2 is SYDVKM. CDR3 size: 16 residues. The CDR3 nucleotides are TGTGCCAGCAGCCCCATAGGGAGCGGAGGCTCCTACGAGCAGTACTTC. This codes for CASSPIGSGGSYEQYF.

The rearrangement uses TRBV29-1 and TRBJ2-2; a possible D gene is TRBD2 (6 bases). Deletions cut 5 bases from V and 7 bases from J, with 17 bases between. Germline V gene sequence: CDR1 SQVTM, CDR2 ANQGSEA. This CDR3 has 14 amino acids. CDR3 sequence reads: CSVSSRGRFGELFF. CDR3 coding DNA: TGCAGCGTTTCCTCCCGTGGGAGGTTCGGGGAGCTGTTTTTT.

This chain uses TRBV30 with TRBJ2-1; 10 positions agree with TRBD1. Trimming removed 7 bases from V and 4 bases from J; junction bases left unmatched: 19. The CDR3 totals 18 residues. Per the germline V gene, CDR1 is GTSNPN and CDR2 is SVGIG (reference sequence). CDR3 loop: CAYSGTGDLLLVYNEQFF. The CDR3 DNA reads TGTGCCTACTCCGGGACAGGGGATTTACTTCTCGTTTACAATGAGCAGTTCTTC.

This chain uses TRBV7-8 with TRBJ2-2; tentatively, D is TRBD2 (5 bases). This CDR3 has 17 residues. Looked up from germline, CDR1 is SGHVS and CDR2 is FQNEAQ. Trimming shortened V by 4 bases and J by 4 bases, and 19 bases separated the two germline ends. This chain's CDR3 is CASSSYTPGVSTGELFF. DNA for the CDR3: TGTGCCAGCAGCTCTTACACACCCGGGGTTAGCACCGGGGAGCTGTTTTTT.

The chain joins TRBV5-1 to TRBJ2-1, with unresolved D. CDR3 size: 15 residues. Trimming stripped 6 bases from V and 2 bases from J, with 15 bases between. CDR1 is SGHRS, CDR2 YFSETQ, per germline. The CDR3 loop is CASTREISTYNEQFF. In DNA form, the CDR3 reads TGCGCCAGCACCAGAGAGATTAGCACCTACAATGAGCAGTTCTTC.

This chain uses TRBV19 with TRBJ2-1, with 14 bases matching TRBD2. Trimming removed 5 bases from V and 7 bases from J; junction bases left unmatched: 10. The germline V gene has CDR1 LNHDA and CDR2 SQIVND (reference sequence). The CDR3 loop spans 17 amino acids. This CDR3 is CASSPRLAGGPWNEQFF. CDR3 coding DNA: TGTGCCAGTAGTCCCCGACTAGCGGGAGGGCCTTGGAATGAGCAGTTCTTC.

This clone was seen a few times. J is TRBJ2-5 and V is TRBV4-1, with a weak D call TRBD1 (5 bases). Trimming pared 0 bases from V and 3 bases from J, leaving 17 bases between. The germline CDR1 and CDR2 sequences are MGHRA and YSYEKL. The CDR3 covers 17 residues. CDR3 bases: TGCGCCAGCAGCCAAGATCGGTTACAGGCTGGGAAAGAGACCCAGTACTTC. It translates to CASSQDRLQAGKETQYF.

J is TRBJ2-1 and V is TRBV11-2; 7 bases match TRBD2. This CDR3 is built from 12 residues. Germline CDR1 reads SGHAT; CDR2 reads FQNNGV. J lost 7 bases, V lost 7 bases, and 4 bases had no gene match. CDR3 loop: CASNQLANEQFF. The CDR3 DNA follows: TGTGCCAGCAACCAACTAGCGAATGAGCAGTTCTTC. Variable domain in full (rest from reference TRBV11-2 and TRBJ2-1): EAGVAQSPRYKIIEKRQSVAFWCNPISGHATLYWYQQILGQGPKLLIQFQNNGVVDDSQLPKDRFSAERLKGVDSTLKIQPAKLEDSAVYLCASNQLANEQFFGPGTRLTVL.

The genes are TRBV4-1 and TRBJ1-6, with D maybe TRBD1 (6 bases). Germline CDR1 is MGHRA and CDR2 is YSYEKL. The CDR3 consists of 15 residues. The V end was cut by 1 base, the J end by 13 bases, with 17 bases between. CDR3 residues: CASSQGPPGVKPLHF. The CDR3 DNA sequence: TGCGCCAGCAGCCAAGGGCCCCCAGGGGTCAAGCCCCTCCACTTT.

The chain uses TRBV6-5 and TRBJ2-5; D may correspond to TRBD1 or TRBD2 (6 bases each). The V gene lost 4 bases and the J gene lost 5 bases, with 14 bases spanning the gap. CDR1 and CDR2 from the germline V gene are MNHEY and SVGAGI. The CDR3 covers 14 residues. The CDR3 here is CASSSWTGAETQYF. Written as DNA, the CDR3 is TGTGCCAGCAGTTCTTGGACGGGGGCGGAGACCCAGTACTTC.

The count of this clone is one. This chain joins TRBV9 and TRBJ1-1; a possible D gene is TRBD1 (5 bases). The germline V gene has CDR1 SGDLS and CDR2 YYNGEE. Trimming removed 3 bases at V and 1 base at J, with 13 bases between. This CDR3 contains 15 residues. CDR3 DNA sequence: TGTGCCAGCAGCGCAGAGGGGACCAAGAACACTGAAGCTTTCTTT. Amino acids: CASSAEGTKNTEAFF. Supplemented by reference TRBV9 and TRBJ1-1, the full variable domain reads DSGVTQTPKHLITATGQRVTLRCSPRSGDLSVYWYQQSLDQGLQFLIQYYNGEERAKGNILERFSAQQFPDLHSELNLSSLELGDSALYFCASSAEGTKNTEAFFGQGTRLTVV.

Comments on this clone: The same CDR3 can be traced to other DNA sequences in this sample. This chain uses TRBV28 with TRBJ2-2, with a weak D call TRBD1 (5 bases). Germline assignment: CDR1 MDHEN and CDR2 SYDVKM. The CDR3 is 15 amino acids. Trimming removed 2 bases at V and 1 base at J, with 8 bases between. CDR3 in amino acids: CASSLVGENTGELFF. The CDR3 DNA is TGTGCCAGCAGTTTAGTAGGGGAGAACACCGGGGAGCTGTTTTTT.

In its sample, this clone was seen once. The chain joins TRBV6-6 to TRBJ2-7, with TRBD2 as a possible D gene (5 bases). The V gene's germline CDR1 is MNHNY and CDR2 SVGAGI (reference sequence). The V end was cut by 5 bases, the J end by 3 bases, with 14 bases between. CDR3 length: 14 amino acids. The DNA for the CDR3 is TGTGCCAGCAGTAGGAGGACGGGTGACTACGAGCAGTACTTC. It is translated as CASSRRTGDYEQYF.

The V and J genes are TRBV7-2 and TRBJ1-1, with unresolved D. Looked up from germline, CDR1 is SGHTA and CDR2 is FQGNSA. Deletions cut 1 base from V and 0 bases from J, with 6 bases between. This CDR3 spans 14 amino acids. CDR3 sequence reads: CASSLEYLNTEAFF. DNA of the CDR3: TGTGCCAGCAGCTTAGAATACCTGAACACTGAAGCTTTCTTT. The complete variable domain, with remaining parts taken from reference TRBV7-2 and TRBJ1-1, reads GAGVSQSPSNKVTEKGKDVELRCDPISGHTALYWYRQSLGQGLEFLIYFQGNSAPDKSGLPSDRFSAERTGGSVSTLTIQRTQQEDSAVYLCASSLEYLNTEAFFGQGTRLTVV.

This clone appeared a few times. This sequence joins TRBV5-1 and TRBJ2-1; 8 bases are a match to TRBD2. The germline gives CDR1 SGHRS, CDR2 YFSETQ. The CDR3 spans 15 residues. V was pared by 3 bases and J by 2 bases, with 4 bases of the junction left unmatched. This CDR3 reads CASSSTSETYNEQFF. The CDR3, as DNA: TGCGCCAGCAGCTCGACTAGCGAGACCTACAATGAGCAGTTCTTC.